One sample yielded the 18 T cell receptor beta chains listed below, sequenced in a study of blood T cell repertoires in COVID-19. Profiling relied on immunoSEQ multiplex PCR, and the TCRdb table lists in-frame clones only, not all of them. The sample records 150,000 to 200,000 clones, approximately 89% being singletons. Input material: PBMCs or T cells enriched from blood (not recorded which). These receptors were collected from a woman aged 18-29 years who had recovered from COVID-19.

This chain joins TRBV11-2 and TRBJ1-1, with 7 bases fitting TRBD1. V was pared by 7 bases and J by 3 bases, with 11 bases of the junction left unmatched. This CDR3 spans 15 amino acids. In germline, CDR1 is SGHAT, CDR2 FQNNGV. This CDR3 is CASTSRGPGHTEAFF. CDR3 coding DNA: TGTGCCAGCACCTCAAGGGGGCCAGGGCACACTGAAGCTTTCTTT. Complete variable domain (other parts from reference TRBV11-2 and TRBJ1-1): EAGVAQSPRYKIIEKRQSVAFWCNPISGHATLYWYQQILGQGPKLLIQFQNNGVVDDSQLPKDRFSAERLKGVDSTLKIQPAKLEDSAVYLCASTSRGPGHTEAFFGQGTRLTVV.

The chain combines TRBV5-1 with TRBJ2-3; no clear D gene. This CDR3 spans 14 amino acids. Per germline, CDR1 SGHRS and CDR2 YFSETQ. Trimming left V 6 bases short and J 0 bases short, with 11 bases between. CDR3 protein: CASMQSSSTDTQYF. The CDR3 coding sequence is TGCGCCAGCATGCAAAGCTCTAGCACAGATACGCAGTATTTT.

As DNA, the CDR3 is TGTGCCAGCAGCCAGGCTACTAGCGGGAGGGACAATGAGCAGTTCTTC. Translation gives CASSQATSGRDNEQFF. The chain has TRBV4-2 and TRBJ2-1; 13 bases align to TRBD2. With 3 bases clipped from V and 5 bases from J, the junction kept 4 bases outside the gene matches. The CDR3 is 16 residues long. Germline values: CDR1 LGHNA, CDR2 YNFKEQ.

The chain links TRBV5-1 to TRBJ2-1, with a possible D match to TRBD1 (5 bases). This CDR3 is built from 15 residues. V lost 4 bases and J lost 3, with 14 bases in between. Looked up from germline, CDR1 is SGHRS and CDR2 is YFSETQ. CDR3 region: CASSPPMDNYNEQFF. In DNA form, the CDR3 reads TGCGCCAGCAGCCCTCCAATGGACAACTACAATGAGCAGTTCTTC.

This clone was observed once. The chain employs TRBV6-5 and TRBJ2-2; D is perhaps TRBD2 (6 bases). CDR1 and CDR2 (germline): MNHEY, SVGAGI. This CDR3 has 12 residues. V lost 7 bases and J lost 4, with 7 bases in between. The CDR3, as DNA: TGTGCCAGCAAGCGGGTCACCGGGGAGCTGTTTTTT. It translates to CASKRVTGELFF.

The CDR3 protein is CASSFLPRELFF. The CDR3 nucleotides are TGTGCCAGCAGTTTCCTCCCGCGAGAACTGTTTTTT. This chain uses TRBV12-3 or TRBV12-4 with TRBJ1-4; D uncertain. The CDR3 is made up of 12 amino acids. V was cut by 3 bases and J by 12 bases, with 11 bases left in between.

The chain recombines TRBV5-6 with TRBJ1-1; 7 nucleotides match TRBD1. J was trimmed by 3 bases and V by 5 bases; bases with no gene match: 7. Germline lookup yields CDR1 SGHDT and CDR2 YYEEEE. The CDR3 length is 14 residues. CDR3 DNA: TGTGCCAGCAGGCCCCGACAGGGAGACACTGAAGCTTTCTTT. This codes for CASRPRQGDTEAFF.

This clone showed up just a few times. The chain is built from TRBV2 and TRBJ1-3, with D unclear. This CDR3 has 14 residues. Germline CDR1 SNHLY, CDR2 FYNNEI. V dropped 5 bases and J dropped 3 bases, with 11 bases sitting between them. The CDR3 DNA follows: TGTGCCAGCAGTCCAGAGGGCAGTGGAAACACCATATATTTT. Translated, it gives CASSPEGSGNTIYF.

The chain has TRBV5-4 and TRBJ2-3, with D perhaps TRBD2 (6 bases). Trimming pared 2 bases from V and 2 bases from J, leaving 15 bases between. CDR3 size: 16 residues. Germline V gene lookup returns CDR1 SGHNT and CDR2 YYREEE (reference sequence). This CDR3 is CASSFLSGGPTDTQYF. For the CDR3, the DNA is TGTGCCAGCAGCTTTTTGTCCGGGGGACCCACAGATACGCAGTATTTT.

The rearrangement joins TRBV6-5 to TRBJ2-7; the match to TRBD2 covers 7 bases. CDR1 and CDR2 (germline): MNHEY, SVGAGI. V lost 0 bases and J lost 6; bases outside the gene matches: 8. There are 15 residues in the CDR3. CDR3 in amino acids: CASSYSGGIVREQYF. The CDR3 DNA reads as TGTGCCAGCAGTTACTCGGGGGGGATAGTCCGCGAGCAGTACTTC.

This chain uses TRBV4-2 with TRBJ2-7, with D possibly matching TRBD2 (6 bases). V was pared by 0 bases and J by 0 bases, with 12 bases between. This CDR3 spans 16 amino acids. The germline V gene has CDR1 LGHNA and CDR2 YNFKEQ. This CDR3 is CASSQDHRGSSYEQYF. CDR3 coding DNA: TGTGCCAGCAGCCAAGATCACCGGGGGAGCTCCTACGAGCAGTACTTC.

This chain uses TRBV4-1 with TRBJ2-3, with TRBD2 matching over 9 bases. The CDR3 spans 16 residues. Germline CDR1 MGHRA, CDR2 YSYEKL. J gave up 1 base and V 3 bases, and 5 bases lay outside the gene matches. The CDR3 loop reads CASSQRTSEGTDTQYF. The CDR3 DNA sequence: TGCGCCAGCAGCCAGAGGACTAGCGAGGGCACAGATACGCAGTATTTT.

The chain links TRBV30 to TRBJ2-7, with 8 bases matching TRBD2. The CDR3 covers 14 residues. In germline, CDR1 is GTSNPN, CDR2 SVGIG (reference sequence). V trimming: 4 bases; J trimming: 4 bases; junction bases outside the gene matches: 9. This chain's CDR3 is CAWKAGEASYEQYF. For the CDR3, the DNA is TGTGCCTGGAAAGCGGGAGAGGCTTCGTACGAGCAGTACTTC.

The chain uses TRBV4-1 and TRBJ2-3; 12 bases match TRBD2. CDR1 and CDR2 from the germline V gene are MGHRA and YSYEKL. The CDR3 contains 18 residues. V was clipped by 1 base and J by 4 bases; unmatched bases: 9. CDR3 amino acids: CASSQGRASGRASDTQYF. CDR3 DNA: TGCGCCAGCAGCCAAGGGCGGGCTAGCGGGAGGGCCTCAGATACGCAGTATTTT.

In its sample, this clone was seen once. At one end, the junction sequence differs from germline, possibly due to a read error. This chain uses TRBV14 with TRBJ1-1; D is uncertain. The germline CDR1 and CDR2 sequences are SGHDN and FVKESK. The CDR3 loop spans 13 amino acids. CDR3 residues: CATSVNMNTEAFF. The CDR3 DNA reads TGTGCCACCAGCGTAAATATGAACACTGAAGCTTTCTTT.

This sequence joins TRBV28 and TRBJ2-3; TRBD2 agrees at 7 bases. The ends lost 6 bases at V and 6 bases at J; junction bases unmatched: 6. The CDR3 sequence is 13 residues long. The germline V gene has CDR1 MDHEN and CDR2 SYDVKM. In DNA form, the CDR3 reads TGTGCCAGCAGCCTCGGGAGGACGGATACGCAGTATTTT. Amino acids: CASSLGRTDTQYF.

V is TRBV7-8 and J is TRBJ2-1, with 14 bases matching TRBD2. Germline loops: CDR1 SGHVS, CDR2 FQNEAQ. This CDR3 region has 17 residues. V gave up 5 bases and J gave up 9 bases; unmatched junction bases: 12. CDR3 coding DNA: TGTGCCAGCAGCCCTTTTCGGACTAGCGGGAGGTCCAGTGAGCAGTTCTTC. Translating gives CASSPFRTSGRSSEQFF.

The chain has TRBV7-9 and TRBJ2-7, with D tentatively TRBD1 (5 bases). The length of the CDR3 is 14 residues. Germline CDR1 and CDR2: SEHNR and FQNEAQ (reference sequence). Trimming cost V 4 bases and J 2 bases, with 12 bases left between them. The CDR3 sequence is CASSSPTATYEQYF. CDR3 DNA sequence: TGTGCCAGCAGCTCCCCGACAGCTACCTACGAGCAGTACTTC. The full variable domain, completed using reference TRBV7-9 and TRBJ2-7, is DTGVSQNPRHKITKRGQNVTFRCDPISEHNRLYWYRQTLGQGPEFLTYFQNEAQLEKSRLLSDRFSAERPKGSFSTLEIQRTEQGDSAMYLCASSSPTATYEQYFGPGTRLTVT.